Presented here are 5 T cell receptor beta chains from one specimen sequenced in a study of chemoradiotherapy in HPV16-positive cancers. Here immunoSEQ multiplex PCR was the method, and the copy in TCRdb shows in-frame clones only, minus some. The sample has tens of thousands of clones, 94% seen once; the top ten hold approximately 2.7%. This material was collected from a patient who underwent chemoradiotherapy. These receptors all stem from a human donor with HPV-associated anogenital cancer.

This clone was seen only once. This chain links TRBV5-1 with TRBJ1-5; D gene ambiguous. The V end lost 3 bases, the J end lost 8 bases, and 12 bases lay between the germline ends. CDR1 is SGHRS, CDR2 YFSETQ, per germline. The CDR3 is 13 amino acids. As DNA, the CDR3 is TGCGCCAGCAGCTCCGGACTAGATAAGCCCCAGCATTTT. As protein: CASSSGLDKPQHF.

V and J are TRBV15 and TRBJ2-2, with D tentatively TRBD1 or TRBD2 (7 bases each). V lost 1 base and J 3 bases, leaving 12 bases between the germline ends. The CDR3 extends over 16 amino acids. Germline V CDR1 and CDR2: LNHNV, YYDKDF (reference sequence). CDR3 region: CATSRGEGAHTGELFF. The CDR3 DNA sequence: TGTGCCACCAGCAGAGGGGAGGGGGCACACACCGGGGAGCTGTTTTTT.

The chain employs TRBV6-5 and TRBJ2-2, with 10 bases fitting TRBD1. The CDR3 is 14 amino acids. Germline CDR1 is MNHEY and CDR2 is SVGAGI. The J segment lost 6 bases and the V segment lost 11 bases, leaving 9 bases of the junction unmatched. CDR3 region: CASKRTGGSGELFF. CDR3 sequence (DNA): TGTGCCTCAAAACGGACAGGGGGGTCCGGGGAGCTGTTTTTT.

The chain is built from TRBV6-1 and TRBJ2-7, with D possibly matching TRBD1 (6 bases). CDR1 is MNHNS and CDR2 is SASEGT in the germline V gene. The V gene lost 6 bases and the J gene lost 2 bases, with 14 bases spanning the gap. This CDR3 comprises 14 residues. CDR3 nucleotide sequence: TGTGCCAGCAGATTGACAGGTGGCCCCTACGAGCAGTACTTC. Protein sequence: CASRLTGGPYEQYF.

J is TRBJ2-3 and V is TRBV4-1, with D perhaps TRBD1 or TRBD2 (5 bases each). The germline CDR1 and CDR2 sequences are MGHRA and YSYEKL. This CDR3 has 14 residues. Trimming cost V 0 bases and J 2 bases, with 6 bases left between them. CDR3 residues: CASSQEGVTDTQYF. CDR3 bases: TGCGCCAGCAGCCAAGAGGGGGTCACAGATACGCAGTATTTT.